This TCR beta chain was recovered during a study of cytomegalovirus exposure and HLA in healthy donors. Findings and limits, study-wide: With later analysis, a missense DCLRE1C variant became linked to TCR beta V- and J-gene trimming. Later analysis showed most CMV-associated TCR beta chains appearing HLA-restricted. Analysis performed later found roughly 17,000 TCR beta sequences associated with HLA alleles at 0.05 false discovery rate.

Researchers ran the PCR with 60 Vbeta and 13 Jbeta primers. Assay used: immunoSEQ multiplex PCR; TCRdb lists only in-frame clones, some missing. Among 150,000 to 200,000 clones listed, almost 80% were seen once. Remarks on this clone: Its antigen is currently unknown.

Germline-derived CDR1 and CDR2 are MNHEY and SMNVEV (reference sequence). V was clipped by 6 bases and J by 4 bases; unmatched bases: 5. The CDR3 covers 15 residues. What was sequenced was PBMCs. The TCR originated in a male donor in good health and CMV-seronegative. V usage is TRBV27 and J usage is TRBJ2-1; the match to TRBD2 covers 11 bases. CDR3 in amino acids: CASSSTSGSYNEQFF. Written as DNA, the CDR3 is TGTGCCAGCAGCAGCACTAGCGGGAGTTACAATGAGCAGTTCTTC.